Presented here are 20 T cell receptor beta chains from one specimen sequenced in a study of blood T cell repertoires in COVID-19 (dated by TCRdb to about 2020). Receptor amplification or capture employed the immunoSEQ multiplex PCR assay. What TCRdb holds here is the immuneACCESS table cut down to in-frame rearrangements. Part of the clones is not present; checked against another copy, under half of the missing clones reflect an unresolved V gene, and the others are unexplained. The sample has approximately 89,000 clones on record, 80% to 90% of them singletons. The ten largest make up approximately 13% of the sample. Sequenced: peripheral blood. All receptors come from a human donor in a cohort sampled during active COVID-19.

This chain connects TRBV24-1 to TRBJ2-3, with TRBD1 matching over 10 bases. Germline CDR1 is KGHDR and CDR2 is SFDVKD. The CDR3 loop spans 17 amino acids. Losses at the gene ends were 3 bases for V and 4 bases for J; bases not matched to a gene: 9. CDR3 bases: TGTGCCACCAGTGATCCCCAGGAGGGACAGGGGTCAGATACGCAGTATTTT. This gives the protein CATSDPQEGQGSDTQYF.

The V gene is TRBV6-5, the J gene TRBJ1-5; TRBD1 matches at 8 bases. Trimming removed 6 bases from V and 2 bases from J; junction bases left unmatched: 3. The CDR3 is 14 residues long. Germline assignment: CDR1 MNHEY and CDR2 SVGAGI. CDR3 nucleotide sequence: TGTGCCAGCAGCAAGACAGGGGGCAATCAGCCCCAGCATTTT. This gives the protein CASSKTGGNQPQHF.

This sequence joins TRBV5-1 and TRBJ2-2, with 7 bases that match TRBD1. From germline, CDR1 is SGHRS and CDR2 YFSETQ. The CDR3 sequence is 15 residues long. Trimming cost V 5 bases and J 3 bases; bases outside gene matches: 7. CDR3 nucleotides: TGCGCCAGCAGACAGACAGGGTCTGACACCGGGGAGCTGTTTTTT. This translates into CASRQTGSDTGELFF.

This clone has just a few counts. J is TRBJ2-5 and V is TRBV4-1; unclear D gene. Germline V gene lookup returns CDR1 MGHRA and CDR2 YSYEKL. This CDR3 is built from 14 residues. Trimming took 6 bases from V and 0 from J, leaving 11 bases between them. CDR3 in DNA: TGCGCCAGCAGACGCGGAATGTACCAAGAGACCCAGTACTTC. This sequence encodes CASRRGMYQETQYF.

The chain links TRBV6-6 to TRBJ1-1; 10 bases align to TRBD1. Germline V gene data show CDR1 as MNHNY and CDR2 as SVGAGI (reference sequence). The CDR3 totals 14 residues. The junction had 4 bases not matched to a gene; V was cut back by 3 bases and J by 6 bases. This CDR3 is CASSYDRGRAEAFF. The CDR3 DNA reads TGTGCCAGCAGTTATGACAGGGGGCGCGCTGAAGCTTTCTTT.

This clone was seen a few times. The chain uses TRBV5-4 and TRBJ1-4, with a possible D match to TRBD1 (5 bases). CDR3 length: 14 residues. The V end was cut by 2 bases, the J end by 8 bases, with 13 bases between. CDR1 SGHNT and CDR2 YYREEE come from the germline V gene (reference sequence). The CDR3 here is CASSFQGGGEKLFF. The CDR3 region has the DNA TGTGCCAGCAGCTTCCAGGGCGGGGGGGAAAAACTGTTTTTT.

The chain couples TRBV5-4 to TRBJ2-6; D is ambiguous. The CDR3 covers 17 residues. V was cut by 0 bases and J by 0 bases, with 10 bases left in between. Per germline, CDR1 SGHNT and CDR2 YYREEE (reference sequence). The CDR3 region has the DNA TGTGCCAGCAGCTTGGCCGCAGGTAGCTCTGGGGCCAACGTCCTGACTTTC. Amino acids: CASSLAAGSSGANVLTF.

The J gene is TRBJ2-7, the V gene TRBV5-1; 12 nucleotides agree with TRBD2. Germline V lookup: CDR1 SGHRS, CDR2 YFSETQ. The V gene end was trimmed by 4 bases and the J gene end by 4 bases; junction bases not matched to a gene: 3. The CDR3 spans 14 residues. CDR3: CASSPGLAGYEQYF. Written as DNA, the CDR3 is TGCGCCAGCAGCCCCGGACTAGCGGGGTACGAGCAGTACTTC.

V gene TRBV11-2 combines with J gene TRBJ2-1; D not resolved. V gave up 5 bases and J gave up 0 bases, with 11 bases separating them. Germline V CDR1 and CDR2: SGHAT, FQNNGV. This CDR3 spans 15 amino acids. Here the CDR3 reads CASSVTVRSYNEQFF. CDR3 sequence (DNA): TGTGCCAGCAGCGTCACAGTTCGCTCCTACAATGAGCAGTTCTTC. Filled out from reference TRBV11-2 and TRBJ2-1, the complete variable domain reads EAGVAQSPRYKIIEKRQSVAFWCNPISGHATLYWYQQILGQGPKLLIQFQNNGVVDDSQLPKDRFSAERLKGVDSTLKIQPAKLEDSAVYLCASSVTVRSYNEQFFGPGTRLTVL.

The CDR3 nucleotides are TGCGCCAGCAGCCCTGGACAGGGGCAGCCCCAGCATTTT. Translating it yields CASSPGQGQPQHF. This sequence joins TRBV5-1 and TRBJ1-5, with 9 bases aligning to TRBD1. Unmatched junction bases numbered 3, after V lost 4 bases and J lost 7 bases. The CDR3 is 13 amino acids. Germline lookup yields CDR1 SGHRS and CDR2 YFSETQ.

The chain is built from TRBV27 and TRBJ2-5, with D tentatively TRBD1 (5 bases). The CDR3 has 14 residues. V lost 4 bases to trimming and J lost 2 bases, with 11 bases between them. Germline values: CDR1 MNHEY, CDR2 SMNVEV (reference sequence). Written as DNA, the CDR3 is TGTGCCAGCAGTTACCAGACAGCTCAAGAGACCCAGTACTTC. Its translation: CASSYQTAQETQYF.

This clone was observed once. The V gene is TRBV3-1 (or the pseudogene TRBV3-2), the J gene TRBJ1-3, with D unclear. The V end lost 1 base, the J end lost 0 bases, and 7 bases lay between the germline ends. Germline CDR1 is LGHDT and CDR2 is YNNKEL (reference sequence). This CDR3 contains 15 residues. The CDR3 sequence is CASSQGVLSGNTIYF. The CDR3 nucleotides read TGTGCCAGCAGCCAAGGAGTCCTCTCTGGAAACACCATATATTTT.

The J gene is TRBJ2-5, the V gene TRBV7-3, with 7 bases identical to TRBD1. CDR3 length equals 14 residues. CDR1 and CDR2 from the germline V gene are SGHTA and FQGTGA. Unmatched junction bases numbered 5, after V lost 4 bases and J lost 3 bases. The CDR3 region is CASSWPGTEETQYF. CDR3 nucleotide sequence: TGTGCCAGCAGCTGGCCCGGGACAGAAGAGACCCAGTACTTC.

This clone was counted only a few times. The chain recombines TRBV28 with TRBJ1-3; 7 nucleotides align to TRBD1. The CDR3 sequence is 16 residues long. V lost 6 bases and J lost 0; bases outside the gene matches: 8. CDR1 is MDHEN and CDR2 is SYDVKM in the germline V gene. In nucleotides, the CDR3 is TGTGCCAGCAGGTATCGGGACAGCGTCTCTGGAAACACCATATATTTT. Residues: CASRYRDSVSGNTIYF.

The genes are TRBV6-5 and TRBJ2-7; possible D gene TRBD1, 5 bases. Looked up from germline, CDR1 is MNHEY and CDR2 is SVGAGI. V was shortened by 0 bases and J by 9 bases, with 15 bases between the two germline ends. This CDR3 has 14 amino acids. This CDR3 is CASSYSTGPWGQYF. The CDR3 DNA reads TGTGCCAGCAGTTACTCCACAGGTCCTTGGGGGCAGTACTTC.

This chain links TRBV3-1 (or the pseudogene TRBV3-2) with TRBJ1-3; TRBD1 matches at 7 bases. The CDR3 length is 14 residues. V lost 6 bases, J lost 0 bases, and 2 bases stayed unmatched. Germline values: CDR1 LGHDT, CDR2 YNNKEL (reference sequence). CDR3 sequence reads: CASRDRFSGNTIYF. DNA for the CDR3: TGTGCCAGCAGGGACAGGTTCTCTGGAAACACCATATATTTT.

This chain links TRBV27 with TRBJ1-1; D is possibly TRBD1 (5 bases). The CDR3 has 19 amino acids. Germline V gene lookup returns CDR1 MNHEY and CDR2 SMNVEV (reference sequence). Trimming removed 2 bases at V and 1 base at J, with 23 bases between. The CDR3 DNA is TGTGCCAGCAGTTTAGGGTTCCTACAGGTCATAAGGGGGAACACTGAAGCTTTCTTT. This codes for CASSLGFLQVIRGNTEAFF.

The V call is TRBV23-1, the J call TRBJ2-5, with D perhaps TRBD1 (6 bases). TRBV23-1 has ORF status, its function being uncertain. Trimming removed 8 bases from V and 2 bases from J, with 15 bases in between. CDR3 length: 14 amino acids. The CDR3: CASRDMTEQETQYF. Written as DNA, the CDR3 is TGCGCCAGCCGGGACATGACCGAGCAAGAGACCCAGTACTTC.

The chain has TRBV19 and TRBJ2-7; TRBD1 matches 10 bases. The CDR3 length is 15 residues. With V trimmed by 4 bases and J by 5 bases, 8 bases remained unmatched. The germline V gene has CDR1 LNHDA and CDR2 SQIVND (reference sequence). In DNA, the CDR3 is TGTGCCAGTAGTAGCTCCTGGACAGGGGGGGACGAGCAGTACTTC. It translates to CASSSSWTGGDEQYF.

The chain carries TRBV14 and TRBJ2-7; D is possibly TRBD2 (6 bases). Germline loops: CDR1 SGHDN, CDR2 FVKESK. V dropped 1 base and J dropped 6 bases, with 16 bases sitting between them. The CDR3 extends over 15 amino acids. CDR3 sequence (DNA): TGTGCCAGCAGCCAAGGTTCGGCGGGAAGGATCGAGCAGTACTTC. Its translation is CASSQGSAGRIEQYF.